This TCR beta chain emerged from a study of PD-1 blockade in classical Hodgkin lymphoma (dated by TCRdb to 2018 to 2020). Regarding the study in general: Nivolumab dosing was 3 mg/kg intravenously every 2 weeks, continuing until either disease progression or unacceptable toxicity. A peripheral blood immune signature of response to PD-1 blockade in classical Hodgkin lymphoma was defined using TCR beta sequencing and CyTOF. Findings and caveats that apply to the study as a whole: Patients starting nivolumab less than 1 year after ASCT had lower diversity and were excluded from later analyses to avoid confounding by immune reconstitution. A significant rise by C4D1 was seen in CD4+ but not CD8+ TCR diversity (p=0.0027 vs p=0.16), with the rise being most apparent in complete responders (p=0.02). Baseline diversity similar to that of newly diagnosed patients was observed in trial patients achieving complete response, whereas significantly lower diversity was observed in partial responders and progressors. The study was restricted to a single clinical trial cohort, and the causes of repertoire differences, possibly disease activity or prior therapy, were left undefined. Newly diagnosed patients were reported to have lower baseline TCR diversity than healthy donors, and relapsed/refractory patients were reported to have lower baseline TCR diversity still.

Trimming costs V 2 bases and J 1 base, and their ends lie 5 bases apart. From a lookup of the germline V gene (reference sequence), CDR1 and CDR2 are SEHNR and FQNEAQ. Spanning cysteine to phenylalanine, the CDR3 consists of 13 amino acids. Of all the DNA, just the CDR3 is kept, 39 bases in frame from base 1. In regard to this clone: This receptor's antigen is unknown. No clone much larger than this one lies a single base away; base qualities are absent.

The Qiagen DNeasy kit was used to extract genomic DNA both from unsorted PBMCs and from the negatively selected CD4+ and CD8+ fractions. TCR beta CDR3 regions were amplified by immunoSEQ multiplex PCR using primers annealing to V and J segments. A synthetic immune receptor repertoire was used to minimize amplification bias, and remaining bias was computationally removed after sequencing. On the authors' methods: Custom Python scripts were used to quantify repertoire diversity as the Shannon entropy index. The unsorted, CD4+ and CD8+ repertoires were each analyzed separately, with the exception of combined analyses, where CD4+ and CD8+ sequences were merged in silico. A clone counted as expanded when the clone's frequency after treatment rose at least 2-fold relative to C1D1, and clones undetected at baseline were given a pseudocount of 0.5. Singleton clones were defined as clones with 0 or 1 copy at C1D1, and non-singleton clones were defined as clones with 2 or more copies. Clones expanded in unsorted samples were annotated as CD4+, CD8+ or unknown by matching protein sequences in sorted samples from the same patient. Wilcoxon tests on paired samples were used to test changes in diversity from C1D1 to C4D1. The immuneACCESS repertoire file appears here via TCRdb, limited to in-frame rearrangements. These files lack a portion of the clones; in checked studies, under half of the deficit traces to unresolved V genes, and the cause of the others is not known. V and J calls and clone size are those listed in that table; D and trimming were worked out from the DNA. The sample yields roughly 55,000 clones; over 70% were counted once. The ten largest clonotypes hold approximately 15% of the sample.

The time point label, read with the paper, signifies: cycle 1 day 1 (C1D1), immediately before nivolumab initiation. Every trial patient had relapsed after autologous stem cell transplantation, and cohorts A, B and C differed in prior brentuximab vedotin exposure. The trial cohort was composed of 55 to 65 patients with relapsed/refractory classical Hodgkin lymphoma, for whom complete response, partial response or progressive disease was recorded as best overall response. In the multi-cohort phase II CheckMate 205 trial, trial patients received single-agent nivolumab. An independent review committee assessed best overall response by applying the 2007 International Working Group response criteria. Trial PBMCs were obtained immediately prior to nivolumab initiation (C1D1) and on therapy at cycle 2 day 1 and cycle 4 day 1. After peripheral blood was drawn into 8 mL Vacutainer Cell Preparation Tubes, PBMCs were isolated by centrifugation and then cryopreserved.

In this chain, TRBV7-9 is recombined with TRBJ1-1, with no reliable assignment of the D segment. This sequence originates from a human donor with classical Hodgkin lymphoma. The specimen was peripheral blood mononuclear cells (PBMCs), collected at baseline. Here is the DNA: TGTGCCAGCAGCTTATGGGGGAACACTGAAGCTTTCTTT. Its coded protein is CASSLWGNTEAFF.